The next 4 T cell receptor beta chains were all read from a single sample in a study of regulatory T cells in long-lasting Graves disease. To make TCR beta libraries, researchers used iRepertoire HTBI primers and Arm-PCR of CDR3 regions. TCRdb used MiXCR to reprocess the multiplex PCR reads, holding one entry per CDR3 protein. The sample includes roughly 610,000 distinct CDR3 sequences, roughly a sixth of them seen just once. Described time point: newly diagnosed GD, antithyroid drugs for less than 3 months. The authors made the TCR library using RNA they extracted from PBMCs. A further study also used this sample, focusing on T cells in Graves' hyperthyroidism and ophthalmopathy.

The starting material was peripheral blood mononuclear cells (PBMCs), obtained at new diagnosis, from a patient treated with antithyroid drugs. The receptors come from a man between 18 and 29 years old with Graves disease.

This clonotype was counted only a few times. The rearrangement uses TRBV15 and TRBJ2-7; tentatively, D is TRBD1 or TRBD2 (6 bases each). CDR3 length: 15 amino acids. Germline CDR1 is LNHNV and CDR2 is YYDKDF (reference sequence). V was clipped by 0 bases and J by 2 bases, with 11 bases between them. This CDR3 reads CATSRDWGAAYEQYF. The CDR3 bases are TGTGCCACCAGCAGAGACTGGGGGGCGGCCTACGAGCAGTACTTC. The variable domain in full, with the rest retrieved from reference TRBV15 and TRBJ2-7, is DAMVIQNPRYQVTQFGKPVTLSCSQTLNHNVMYWYQQKSSQAPKLLFHYYDKDFNNEADTPDNFQSRRPNTSFCFLDIRSPGLGDTAMYLCATSRDWGAAYEQYFGPGTRLTVT.

This clonotype was found many times. This sequence joins TRBV28 and TRBJ2-3, with 8 bases aligning to TRBD1. Germline loops: CDR1 MDHEN, CDR2 SYDVKM. Trimming removed 7 bases from V and 0 bases from J; junction bases left unmatched: 12. The CDR3 is 17 residues long. CDR3 protein: CASTPGDRYSSTDTQYF. As DNA, the CDR3 is TGTGCCAGCACTCCGGGGGACAGGTATTCTAGCACAGATACGCAGTATTTT.

In nucleotides, the CDR3 is TGCGCCAGCAGCTTATCAACCGGGACCGTCGGCCACGAGCAGTACTTC. Amino acids: CASSLSTGTVGHEQYF. The chain is built from TRBV5-1 and TRBJ2-7, with D possibly being TRBD1 or TRBD2 (5 bases each). This CDR3 spans 16 amino acids. Germline-derived CDR1 and CDR2 are SGHRS and YFSETQ. V was clipped by 2 bases and J by 5 bases, with 20 bases between them.

This clonotype was picked up many times. The chain employs TRBV29-1 and TRBJ2-1; TRBD2 agrees at 9 bases. Looked up from germline, CDR1 is SQVTM and CDR2 is ANQGSEA. The CDR3 runs 14 residues. J was trimmed by 0 bases and V by 6 bases; bases with no gene match: 3. Here the CDR3 DNA reads TGCAGCGTGATTAGCGGGAGCTCCTACAATGAGCAGTTCTTC. Its translation: CSVISGSSYNEQFF.